The T cell receptor beta chain under discussion was sequenced for a study of cytomegalovirus exposure and HLA in healthy donors. Study as a whole: Previous work identified around 120 million unique TCR beta sequences from 150 million to 200 million T cells. The Caucasian-associated ancestry cluster held 80% to 90% of around 380 genotyped donors. Findings of the study overall: According to the study, around 150 TCR beta chains were cytomegalovirus-associated.

Concerning this clone: Its antigen remains unknown.

60 Vbeta and 13 Jbeta primers were used in PCR. Measured with immunoSEQ multiplex PCR; TCRdb has only the in-frame clones, and not every one. The sample carries about 200,000 clones, 86% recorded once. Each donor was nominally healthy when sampled (though unrecorded immune exposures were likely). The specimen sequenced was PBMCs. The clonotype comes from a woman in her 30s in good health and CMV-seronegative.

The CDR3 DNA reads as TGTGCCAGCAGCTTAGGCCTACAGGGGGATGCATTCATGAACACTGAAGCTTTCTTT. Amino acid sequence: CASSLGLQGDAFMNTEAFF. This chain links TRBV7-8 with TRBJ1-1; 8 bases are shared with TRBD1. The CDR3 length is 19 residues. The germline V gene has CDR1 SGHVS and CDR2 FQNEAQ. Losses at the gene ends were 1 base for V and 0 bases for J; bases not matched to a gene: 13.